A few counts support the clone carrying this T cell receptor (beta chain). This specimen comes from a study of shared clonotypes between healthy human individuals. Background on the study: The donor group consisted of two women and a few men, aged 18 to 49.

CDR1 and CDR2 (germline): LGHNA, YSLEER. J was trimmed by 7 bases and V by 0 bases; bases with no gene match: 10. The CDR3 is 16 residues long. Generated by immunoSEQ multiplex PCR, the TCRdb table keeps only in-frame clones and is missing some. This table holds about half a million clones, about 84% found once. The clonotype was recovered from a woman in her thirties or forties in good health. Some clones in this sample may be carry-over from other donors' samples. The chain carries TRBV4-3 and TRBJ2-7; 9 bases line up with TRBD2. Sequencing used PBMCs. CDR3: CASSQDLGGRAREQYF. The CDR3 bases are TGCGCCAGCAGCCAAGATCTGGGCGGGAGGGCGCGGGAGCAGTACTTC.